These 13 T cell receptor beta chains came from one sample sequenced in a study of blood T cell repertoires in COVID-19. The table came from immunoSEQ multiplex PCR; TCRdb's copy has only in-frame clones and leaves some out. The data contain about 280,000 clones, roughly 80% of them singletons. Input material: PBMCs or T cells enriched from blood (not recorded which). Receptor source: a man aged 40-49 years who had been exposed to COVID-19.

The sample holds one count of this clone. The genes are TRBV27 and TRBJ1-5; D gene unclear. V was cut by 3 bases and J by 1 base, with 10 bases left in between. This CDR3 contains 15 residues. The germline CDR1 and CDR2 sequences are MNHEY and SMNVEV (reference sequence). The CDR3 region is CASSFRLRSNQPQHF. CDR3 nucleotides: TGTGCCAGCAGTTTTCGCTTACGGAGCAATCAGCCCCAGCATTTT.

The V call is TRBV15, the J call TRBJ2-3; D perhaps matches TRBD2 (5 bases). Germline CDR1 LNHNV, CDR2 YYDKDF (reference sequence). The length of the CDR3 is 16 residues. Trimming took off 0 bases at V and 3 bases at J, with 13 bases between the two ends. The CDR3 region has the DNA TGTGCCACCAGCAGAGAGGCTAGCACTGGGACAGATACGCAGTATTTT. Protein product: CATSREASTGTDTQYF.

The chain links TRBV19 to TRBJ2-5; 7 nucleotides agree with TRBD2. V lost 5 bases, J lost 5 bases, and 8 bases stayed unmatched. In germline, CDR1 is LNHDA, CDR2 SQIVND (reference sequence). The CDR3 loop spans 14 amino acids. The chain's CDR3 is CASSARGRWETQYF. The CDR3 nucleotides are TGTGCCAGTAGTGCGCGGGGGAGATGGGAGACCCAGTACTTC.

V gene TRBV6-1 combines with J gene TRBJ1-6; 11 bases map to TRBD1. CDR3 length: 15 amino acids. J was trimmed by 10 bases and V by 3 bases; bases with no gene match: 5. The germline V gene has CDR1 MNHNS and CDR2 SASEGT. CDR3 nucleotide sequence: TGTGCCAGCAGTGATGGACAGGGGGCTAAGTCACCCCTCCACTTT. It specifies CASSDGQGAKSPLHF.

The rearrangement links TRBV5-1 to TRBJ1-5; 7 bases map to TRBD1. The junction had 3 bases not matched to a gene; V was cut back by 0 bases and J by 3 bases. Germline assignment: CDR1 SGHRS and CDR2 YFSETQ. There are 15 residues in the CDR3. The CDR3 nucleotides are TGCGCCAGCAGCTTGGGGGACAGCTTCAATCAGCCCCAGCATTTT. Translating it yields CASSLGDSFNQPQHF. The full variable domain, in which reference TRBV5-1 and TRBJ1-5 provide the parts outside the CDR3, is KAGVTQTPRYLIKTRGQQVTLSCSPISGHRSVSWYQQTPGQGLQFLFEYFSETQRNKGNFPGRFSGRQFSNSRSEMNVSTLELGDSALYLCASSLGDSFNQPQHFGDGTRLSIL.

The chain joins TRBV21-1 to TRBJ2-1; the table's D call, TRBD2, has no DNA check behind it. TRBV21-1 is a documented pseudogene. The CDR3 extends over 15 amino acids. CDR3 sequence: CATRAGETRYNEQFF. The CDR3 DNA sequence: TGTGCCACCAGGGCGGGTGAGACCCGATACAATGAGCAGTTCTTC.

The chain couples TRBV11-2 to TRBJ1-1; 7 nucleotides match TRBD1. This CDR3 is built from 16 residues. Germline CDR1 reads SGHAT; CDR2 reads FQNNGV. J gave up 1 base and V 7 bases, and 12 bases lay outside the gene matches. CDR3 in DNA: TGTGCCAGCACCCCAGGGGGGCGACCTCAGAACACTGAAGCTTTCTTT. This encodes CASTPGGRPQNTEAFF.

This chain joins TRBV9 and TRBJ2-3; TRBD2 matches 7 bases. CDR1 and CDR2 from the germline V gene are SGDLS and YYNGEE. The length of the CDR3 is 13 residues. V shed 5 bases, J shed 2 bases, and the junction held 2 bases outside the gene matches. CDR3 loop: CASSTSDTDTQYF. CDR3 coding DNA: TGTGCCAGCAGTACTAGCGACACAGATACGCAGTATTTT.

The chain is built from TRBV11-3 and TRBJ2-7; 8 nucleotides align to TRBD2. CDR1 is SGHNT and CDR2 is YENEEA in the germline V gene. Trimming at V came to 5 bases and at J to 6 bases, leaving 12 bases not matched to a gene. CDR3 length: 15 residues. CDR3 nucleotides: TGTGCCAGCAGCCCCTCGGGGGGGAGGTTCGGCGAGCAGTACTTC. As protein: CASSPSGGRFGEQYF.

This clone turned up a few times. The chain links TRBV7-9 to TRBJ2-5, with D tentatively TRBD2 (5 bases). This CDR3 is 16 amino acids long. V was cut by 1 base and J by 5 bases, with 17 bases left in between. CDR1 and CDR2 (germline): SEHNR, FQNEAQ (reference sequence). CDR3 loop: CASSLVASKGAETQYF. Written as DNA, the CDR3 is TGTGCCAGCAGCTTAGTCGCGTCGAAGGGAGCGGAGACCCAGTACTTC.

This clone was detected only a few times. This chain links TRBV4-1 with TRBJ2-3, with unresolved D. Germline lookup yields CDR1 MGHRA and CDR2 YSYEKL. Trimming shortened V by 0 bases and J by 3 bases, and 10 bases separated the two germline ends. The CDR3 covers 15 residues. The DNA of the CDR3 is TGCGCCAGCAGCCAAGATCCTGCGAGAACAGATACGCAGTATTTT. It codes for CASSQDPARTDTQYF.

The rearrangement links TRBV5-5 to TRBJ2-7, with TRBD1 matching 7 bases. The CDR3 contains 14 residues. V shed 0 bases, J shed 4 bases, and the junction held 4 bases outside the gene matches. Germline CDR1 and CDR2: SGHKS and YYEKEE (reference sequence). CDR3 nucleotide sequence: TGTGCCAGCAGCTTGGGAGGGGGCCGATACGAGCAGTACTTC. Translated, it gives CASSLGGGRYEQYF.

The chain combines TRBV6-5 with TRBJ1-2; 7 bases are shared with TRBD1. Per the germline V gene, CDR1 is MNHEY and CDR2 is SVGAGI. The CDR3 totals 12 residues. Written as DNA, the CDR3 is TGTGCTTATCTCCGGGACAGCTATGGCTACACCTTC. This translates into CAYLRDSYGYTF.